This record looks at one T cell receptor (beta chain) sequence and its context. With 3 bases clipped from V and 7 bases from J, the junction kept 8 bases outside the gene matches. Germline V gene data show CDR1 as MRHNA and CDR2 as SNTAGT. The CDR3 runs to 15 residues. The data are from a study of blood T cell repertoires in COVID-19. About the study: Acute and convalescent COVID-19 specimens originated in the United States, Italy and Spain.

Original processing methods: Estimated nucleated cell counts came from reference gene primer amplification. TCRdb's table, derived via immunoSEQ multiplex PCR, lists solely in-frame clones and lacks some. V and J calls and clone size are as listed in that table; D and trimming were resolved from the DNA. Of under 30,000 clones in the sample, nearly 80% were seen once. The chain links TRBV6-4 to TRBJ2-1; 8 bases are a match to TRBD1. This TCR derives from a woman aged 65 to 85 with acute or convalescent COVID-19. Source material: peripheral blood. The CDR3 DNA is TGTGCCAGCAGTGATCTTAGACAGGGGAGGAATGAGCAGTTCTTC. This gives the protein CASSDLRQGRNEQFF.